A selection of T cell receptor beta chains follows, all from one sample in a study of T cell repertoires in cytomegalovirus infection. In TCRdb, the reads were re-called with MiXCR into one record per CDR3 protein. Altogether some 450,000 distinct CDR3 sequences are present, 25% to 40% being singletons, with the ten largest covering 12% to 15%. Sequenced sample: PBMCs. These receptors were collected from a human donor in good health (CMV status not recorded). Some clones in this sample may be carry-over from other donors' samples. CDR3s include the opening cysteine and the closing phenylalanine or tryptophan. Each record gives: V gene, J gene, CDR3 protein.

V gene: TRBV29-1; J gene: TRBJ2-1; CDR3 protein: CSVTRIAGVVNEQFF
V gene: TRBV7-8; J gene: TRBJ1-2; CDR3 protein: CASSSSGTGMRNYGYTF
V gene: TRBV7-2; J gene: TRBJ2-7; CDR3 protein: CASSSGTKNLGQYF
V gene: TRBV6-5; J gene: TRBJ1-3; CDR3 protein: CASSLNTLSRGGNTIYF
V gene: TRBV14; J gene: TRBJ1-4; CDR3 protein: CASSQGRRPHTMFF
V gene: TRBV6-5; J gene: TRBJ1-6; CDR3 protein: CASSQTRDNSPLHF
V gene: TRBV12-3/TRBV12-4; J gene: TRBJ2-7; CDR3 protein: CASSLAGIYEQYF
V gene: TRBV28; J gene: TRBJ2-7; CDR3 protein: CASRYRDRGSQYF
V gene: TRBV6-6; J gene: TRBJ2-3; CDR3 protein: CASRDQADTQYF
V gene: TRBV11-2; J gene: TRBJ2-3; CDR3 protein: CASSFRTGADTQYF
V gene: TRBV5-6; J gene: TRBJ1-5; CDR3 protein: CASSAGISFHQPQHF
V gene: TRBV6-6; J gene: TRBJ2-7; CDR3 protein: CASRGIRDTAYEQYF
V gene: TRBV7-8; J gene: TRBJ2-3; CDR3 protein: CASSLIFSSARKNTDTQYF
V gene: TRBV20-1; J gene: TRBJ2-4; CDR3 protein: CSARGGSLAKNIQYF
V gene: TRBV19; J gene: TRBJ2-2; CDR3 protein: CASSSPMRGAPGELFF
V gene: TRBV27; J gene: TRBJ2-1; CDR3 protein: CASSFSHEQFF
V gene: TRBV29-1; J gene: TRBJ2-7; CDR3 protein: CSVEDRRGGYEQYF
V gene: TRBV7-8; J gene: TRBJ1-5; CDR3 protein: CASSFGAGLSNQPQHF
V gene: TRBV28; J gene: TRBJ1-1; CDR3 protein: CASTLYGGVNTEAFF
V gene: TRBV7-9; J gene: TRBJ1-4; CDR3 protein: CASSYTGGANEKLFF
V gene: TRBV6-6; J gene: TRBJ1-4; CDR3 protein: CASSYREVNEKLFF
V gene: TRBV6-6; J gene: TRBJ1-3; CDR3 protein: CASNNRAGNTIYF
V gene: TRBV20-1; J gene: TRBJ2-7; CDR3 protein: CSAGQYEQYF
V gene: TRBV6-2/TRBV6-3; J gene: TRBJ2-2; CDR3 protein: CASSYAQGRTGELFF
V gene: TRBV11-2; J gene: TRBJ2-7; CDR3 protein: CASSQRDPSYEQYF
V gene: TRBV5-4; J gene: TRBJ2-5; CDR3 protein: CASSSSDRSETQYF
V gene: TRBV7-8; J gene: TRBJ2-2; CDR3 protein: CASSLPGGKPRAGELFF
V gene: TRBV6-5; J gene: TRBJ1-1; CDR3 protein: CASSPGVLLSTEAFF
V gene: TRBV7-2; J gene: TRBJ2-3; CDR3 protein: CSSSLGSWRVSSDTQYF